The source of this T cell receptor beta chain is a study of blood T cells in healthy people across ages. Using a J-beta primer mix together with a sample-barcoded 5' primer, a second PCR was run for about 7 to 12 cycles. TCRdb reanalysed the 5' RACE reads using MiXCR and keeps one entry per CDR3 protein. Seen here are about 1,400,000 distinct CDR3 sequences, 42% observed once, and the top ten hold 7.9%. Per the germline V gene, CDR1 is SGHRS and CDR2 is YFSETQ. J was trimmed by 4 bases and V by 0 bases; bases with no gene match: 4. This CDR3 is built from 16 residues. The source is a woman aged 18-29 years in good health. V and J are TRBV5-1 and TRBJ2-1; 10 nucleotides line up with TRBD2. Sequencing input: blood. This CDR3 is CASSLVPSGGYNEQFF. CDR3 nucleotides: TGCGCCAGCAGCTTGGTTCCTAGCGGGGGTTACAATGAGCAGTTCTTC. Together with reference TRBV5-1 and TRBJ2-1, the CDR3 gives the full variable domain: KAGVTQTPRYLIKTRGQQVTLSCSPISGHRSVSWYQQTPGQGLQFLFEYFSETQRNKGNFPGRFSGRQFSNSRSEMNVSTLELGDSALYLCASSLVPSGGYNEQFFGPGTRLTVL.